This passage covers 7 T cell receptor beta chains from one sample sequenced in a study of T cell changes during pregnancy in multiple sclerosis. Data came from immunoSEQ multiplex PCR; TCRdb stores just in-frame clones and leaves some out. The sample holds roughly 75,000 clones, roughly 92% seen once. The sample was peripheral blood, taken in the third trimester of pregnancy. The receptor set was obtained from a female donor in good health, enrolled as a control in a pregnancy study.

The J gene is TRBJ1-2, the V gene TRBV4-3; possibly TRBD1 for D (5 bases). V was trimmed by 3 bases and J by 2 bases, leaving 7 bases between them. Germline V gives CDR1 LGHNA, CDR2 YSLEER. This CDR3 spans 13 amino acids. CDR3 coding DNA: TGCGCCAGCAGCCAGGGGCGAAACTATGGCTACACCTTC. Its translation: CASSQGRNYGYTF.

This chain joins TRBV7-6 and TRBJ2-3, with 10 bases that match TRBD2. Germline V gene sequence: CDR1 SGHVS, CDR2 FNYEAQ. V lost 5 bases and J lost 1; bases outside the gene matches: 3. The CDR3 is 15 residues long. CDR3 amino acids: CASSDGLAGTDTQYF. CDR3 nucleotide sequence: TGTGCCAGCAGCGATGGACTAGCGGGCACAGATACGCAGTATTTT.

J is TRBJ2-7 and V is TRBV6-5; D might be TRBD1 (6 bases). CDR3 length: 15 residues. Germline V lookup: CDR1 MNHEY, CDR2 SVGAGI. Deletions cut 8 bases from V and 5 bases from J, with 22 bases between. CDR3 DNA: TGTGCCAGCGGGGTGGGGGCAGGCCTAGGGGACGAGCAGTACTTC. Protein sequence: CASGVGAGLGDEQYF.

The chain carries TRBV9 and TRBJ2-5; TRBD1 matches at 7 bases. Germline trimming cut 4 bases from V and 2 bases from J; bases unmatched to any gene: 8. Germline V gene lookup returns CDR1 SGDLS and CDR2 YYNGEE. This CDR3 comprises 15 residues. This chain's CDR3 is CASSSRGQRQETQYF. CDR3 nucleotide sequence: TGTGCCAGCAGCTCGAGGGGACAGAGGCAAGAGACCCAGTACTTC.

This chain joins TRBV11-2 and TRBJ1-6; D unclear. This CDR3 has 15 residues. V was cut by 5 bases and J by 9 bases, with 17 bases left in between. Per germline, CDR1 SGHAT and CDR2 FQNNGV. The CDR3 bases are TGTGCCAGCAGCGACGGGAGTCCTGGAGCTTCACCCCTCCACTTT. Protein product: CASSDGSPGASPLHF.

Only one count was recorded for this clone. This sequence joins TRBV29-1 and TRBJ2-3, with TRBD2 as a possible D gene (6 bases). From germline, CDR1 is SQVTM and CDR2 ANQGSEA. V lost 7 bases and J 1 base, leaving 18 bases between the germline ends. The CDR3 consists of 15 residues. CDR3 DNA: TGCAGCGCTCGGCGGATAGCGGACGGCACAGATACGCAGTATTTT. Its translation: CSARRIADGTDTQYF.

This clone appeared a single time. V usage is TRBV20-1 and J usage is TRBJ2-1; D uncertain. V shed 5 bases and J shed 6 bases, with 5 bases lying between them. The CDR3 runs 10 residues. Germline CDR1 and CDR2: DFQATT and SNEGSKA (reference sequence). Here the CDR3 DNA reads TGCAGTGCTTACAGCAATGAGCAGTTCTTC. Its protein product is CSAYSNEQFF.